This passage covers 9 T cell receptor beta chains from one sample sequenced in a study of regulatory T cells in long-lasting Graves disease. Researchers made TCR beta libraries by using iRepertoire HTBI primers and running Arm-PCR on CDR3 regions. TCRdb independently ran MiXCR on the multiplex PCR reads; one entry per CDR3 protein. The top ten clones hold around 30% of a sample with approximately 360,000 distinct CDR3 sequences, 20% to 25% of them seen once. Time point noted: persistent/refractory GD, antithyroid drugs over 5 years with positive TRAb. RNA isolated from PBMCs was used to make the TCR library. The specimen was peripheral blood mononuclear cells (PBMCs), collected when the disease was refractory, from a patient treated with antithyroid drugs. The receptors stem from a woman between 40 and 50 years old with Graves disease.

This clonotype was counted many times. V and J are TRBV28 and TRBJ1-5; 8 bases match TRBD1. This CDR3 is built from 14 residues. J lost 6 bases, V lost 7 bases, and 8 bases had no gene match. Germline V CDR1 and CDR2: MDHEN, SYDVKM. CDR3: CASKSPGGTQPQHF. The CDR3, as DNA: TGTGCCAGCAAGTCCCCAGGGGGCACTCAGCCCCAGCATTTT.

This clonotype was seen many times. The genes are TRBV11-2 and TRBJ1-4; 7 positions agree with TRBD1. The CDR3 runs 15 residues. Germline V CDR1 and CDR2: SGHAT, FQNNGV. J lost 2 bases, V lost 4 bases, and 4 bases had no gene match. The CDR3 loop is CASSSQTGTNEKLFF. CDR3 nucleotides: TGTGCCAGCAGCTCCCAGACAGGGACTAATGAAAAACTGTTTTTT.

The sample holds many counts of this clonotype. The rearrangement uses TRBV28 and TRBJ1-1; tentative D call: TRBD1 (6 bases). The CDR3 loop spans 14 amino acids. The germline V gene encodes CDR1 MDHEN and CDR2 SYDVKM. V lost 5 bases and J 4 bases, leaving 14 bases between the germline ends. DNA for the CDR3: TGTGCCAGCAGTCCAACAGGGAAGGTCACTGAAGCTTTCTTT. It yields the protein CASSPTGKVTEAFF.

This clonotype showed up many times. The V gene is TRBV28, the J gene TRBJ1-5, with D uncertain. Germline assignment: CDR1 MDHEN and CDR2 SYDVKM. V lost 6 bases and J 6 bases, leaving 12 bases between the germline ends. CDR3 size: 13 residues. The DNA for the CDR3 is TGTGCCAGCAGGTGGGGAGTTAGTCAGCCCCAGCATTTT. Its translation: CASRWGVSQPQHF.

This clonotype was detected ten times or more. This chain links TRBV10-3 with TRBJ1-4, with D hard to call. Germline V gene sequence: CDR1 ENHRY, CDR2 SYGVKD. The CDR3 extends over 15 amino acids. V dropped 10 bases and J dropped 6 bases, with 21 bases sitting between them. CDR3 sequence reads: CATQADQVPDEKLFF. The CDR3 nucleotides read TGTGCCACCCAAGCTGACCAGGTACCGGATGAAAAACTGTTTTTT.

Points on this clonotype: This may come from a read error, since a much larger clone is one base off. The rearrangement links TRBV28 to TRBJ2-5; TRBD1 is a possible D gene (6 bases). CDR3 length equals 14 residues. The germline V gene has CDR1 MDHEN and CDR2 SYDVKM. In DNA, the CDR3 is TGTGCCAGCAGTACCTACCAGGGGCAAGAGACCCGGTACTTC. It specifies CASSTYQGQETRYF.

At least ten counts were recorded for this clonotype. J is TRBJ1-4 and V is TRBV2; D possibly corresponds to TRBD1 (6 bases). Trimming shortened V by 11 bases and J by 7 bases, and 29 bases separated the two germline ends. CDR3 length: 17 amino acids. Germline CDR1 and CDR2: SNHLY and FYNNEI. Here the CDR3 DNA reads TGTGCCTGCCGCCGATACTACATCTTGGGGGGCGGTGAAAAACTGTTTTTT. It specifies CACRRYYILGGGEKLFF. Full variable domain (rest looked up from reference TRBV2 and TRBJ1-4): EPEVTQTPSHQVTQMGQEVILRCVPISNHLYFYWYRQILGQKVEFLVSFYNNEISEKSEIFDDQFSVERPDGSNFTLKIRSTKLEDSAMYFCACRRYYILGGGEKLFFGSGTQLSVL.

This clonotype was seen repeatedly, ten times or more. The chain couples TRBV28 to TRBJ1-5; D is uncertain. Germline-derived CDR1 and CDR2 are MDHEN and SYDVKM. Trimming removed 6 bases from V and 5 bases from J, with 17 bases in between. The CDR3 length is 15 residues. As DNA, the CDR3 is TGTGCCAGCAGGGCCGAATTGGGAGTTCATCAGCCCCAGCATTTT. Its translation: CASRAELGVHQPQHF.

This clonotype has more than one count but fewer than ten. J is TRBJ2-7 and V is TRBV2, with 9 bases identical to TRBD2. Germline assignment: CDR1 SNHLY and CDR2 FYNNEI. This CDR3 has 15 amino acids. Trimming cost V 7 bases and J 4 bases; bases outside gene matches: 11. CDR3 DNA: TGTGCCAGCACCGGGGGAGCGGGAGGCTGGTACGAGCAGTACTTC. Amino acid sequence: CASTGGAGGWYEQYF.